The clone carrying this TCR beta chain was counted a single time. The sample comes from a study of blood T cell repertoires in COVID-19. Study summary: Material from acute and convalescent COVID-19 was sourced from the United States, Italy and Spain. The cDNA or gDNA used as material had been derived from T cells, B-cell-depleted T cells, or PBMCs.

Authors' data handling: The authors estimated nucleated cell counts from reference gene primer amplification. Data came from immunoSEQ multiplex PCR; TCRdb stores just in-frame clones and leaves some out. Clone size and the V and J calls come from that table; the DNA yielded D and trimming. The sample lists about 150,000 clones, under 90% occurring once. The ends lost 0 bases at V and 7 bases at J; junction bases unmatched: 6. The length of the CDR3 is 15 residues. CDR1 is KGHSY and CDR2 is FQNENV in the germline V gene. This TCR derives from a man in his 60s with acute or convalescent COVID-19. The chain recombines TRBV16 with TRBJ1-5; 7 bases match TRBD1. Source material: peripheral blood. The CDR3 region has the DNA TGTGCCAGCAGCCAATCCCAGACAGGGCAGCAGCCCCAGCATTTT. The encoded protein is CASSQSQTGQQPQHF.